The clone carrying this T cell receptor (beta chain) is medium-sized (0.01 to 0.1%). Produced via immunoSEQ multiplex PCR; TCRdb's table is partial and in-frame only. The data hold tens of thousands of clones, with almost 90% observed a single time. The record originates from a study of blood T cell repertoires in COVID-19. The length of the CDR3 is 17 residues. The chain joins TRBV21-1 to TRBJ2-3; TRBD2, the table's D call, lacks a check against the DNA. TRBV21-1 is tagged as a pseudogene. The source of this sequence is a woman aged 60-75 years with active COVID-19. The source material was peripheral blood. The CDR3 bases are TGTGCCAGCAGCAAAGGGTCGTGCTCGGTTCCCCCAGATACGCAGTATTTT. It translates to CASSKGSCSVPPDTQYF.